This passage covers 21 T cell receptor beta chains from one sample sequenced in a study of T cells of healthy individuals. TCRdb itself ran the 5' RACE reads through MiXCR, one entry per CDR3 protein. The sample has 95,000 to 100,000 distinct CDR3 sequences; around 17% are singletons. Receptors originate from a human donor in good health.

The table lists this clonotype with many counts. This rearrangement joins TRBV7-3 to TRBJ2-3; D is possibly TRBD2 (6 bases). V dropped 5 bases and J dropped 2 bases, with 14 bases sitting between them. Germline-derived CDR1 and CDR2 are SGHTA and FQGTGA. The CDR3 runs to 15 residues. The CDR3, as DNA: TGTGCCAGCAGCCTAGGAGGGGTTCACACAGATACGCAGTATTTT. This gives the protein CASSLGGVHTDTQYF.

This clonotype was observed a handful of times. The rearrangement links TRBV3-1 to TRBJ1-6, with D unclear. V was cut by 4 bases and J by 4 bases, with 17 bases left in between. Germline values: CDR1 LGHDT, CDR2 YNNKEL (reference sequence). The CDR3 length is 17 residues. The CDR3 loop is CASSPKGNLLYNSPLHF. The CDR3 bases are TGTGCCAGCAGCCCAAAGGGCAATCTCCTATATAATTCACCCCTCCACTTT. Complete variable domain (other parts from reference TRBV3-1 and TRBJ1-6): DTAVSQTPKYLVTQMGNDKSIKCEQNLGHDTMYWYKQDSKKFLKIMFSYNNKELIINETVPNRFSPKSPDKAHLNLHINSLELGDSAVYFCASSPKGNLLYNSPLHFGNGTRLTVT.

This CDR3 reads CASSLIGQPQHF. The CDR3 coding sequence is TGTGCCAGCAGTTTAATAGGTCAGCCCCAGCATTTT. The chain links TRBV28 to TRBJ1-5; no clear D. Trimming pared 2 bases from V and 6 bases from J, leaving 5 bases between. The CDR3 has 12 residues. The germline gives CDR1 MDHEN, CDR2 SYDVKM.

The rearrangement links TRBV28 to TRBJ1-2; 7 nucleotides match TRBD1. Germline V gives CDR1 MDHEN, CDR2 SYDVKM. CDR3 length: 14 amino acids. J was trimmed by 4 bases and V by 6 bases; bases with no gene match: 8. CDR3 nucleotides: TGTGCCAGCAGCCATCCCGGGACAGCCTATGGCTACACCTTC. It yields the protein CASSHPGTAYGYTF.

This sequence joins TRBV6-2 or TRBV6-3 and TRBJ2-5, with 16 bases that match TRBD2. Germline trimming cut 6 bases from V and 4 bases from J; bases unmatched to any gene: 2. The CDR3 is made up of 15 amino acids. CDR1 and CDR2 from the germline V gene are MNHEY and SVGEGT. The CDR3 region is CASRGLAGGVETQYF. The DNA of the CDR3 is TGTGCCAGCAGGGGACTAGCGGGAGGGGTAGAGACCCAGTACTTC.

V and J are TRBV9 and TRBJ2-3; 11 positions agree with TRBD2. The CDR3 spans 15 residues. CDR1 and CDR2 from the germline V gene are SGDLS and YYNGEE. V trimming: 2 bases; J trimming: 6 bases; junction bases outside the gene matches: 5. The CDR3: CASSVALAGGDTQYF. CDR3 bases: TGTGCCAGCAGCGTCGCGCTAGCGGGAGGTGATACGCAGTATTTT.

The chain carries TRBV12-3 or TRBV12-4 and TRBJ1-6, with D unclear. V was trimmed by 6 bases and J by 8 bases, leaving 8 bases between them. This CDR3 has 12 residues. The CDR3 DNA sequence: TGTGCCAGCAGGTCCCCTGATTCACCCCTCCACTTT. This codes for CASRSPDSPLHF.

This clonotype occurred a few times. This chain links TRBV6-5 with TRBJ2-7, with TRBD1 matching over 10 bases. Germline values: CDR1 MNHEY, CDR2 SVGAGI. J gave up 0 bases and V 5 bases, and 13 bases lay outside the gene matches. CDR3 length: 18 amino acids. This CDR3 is CASSHRDRGVSRSYEQYF. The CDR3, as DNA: TGTGCCAGCAGTCACCGGGACAGGGGCGTCTCACGCTCCTACGAGCAGTACTTC.

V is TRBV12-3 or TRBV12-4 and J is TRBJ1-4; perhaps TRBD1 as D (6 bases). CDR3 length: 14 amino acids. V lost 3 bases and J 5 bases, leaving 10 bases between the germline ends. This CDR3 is CASSLGASNEKLFF. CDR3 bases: TGTGCCAGCAGTTTGGGGGCCTCGAATGAAAAACTGTTTTTT.

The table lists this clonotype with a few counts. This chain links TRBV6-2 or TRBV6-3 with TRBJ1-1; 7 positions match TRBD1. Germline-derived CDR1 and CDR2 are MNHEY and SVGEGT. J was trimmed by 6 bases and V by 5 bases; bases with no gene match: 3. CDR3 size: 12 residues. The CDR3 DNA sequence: TGTGCCAGCAGTAGACAGGGTTCTGAAGCTTTCTTT. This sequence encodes CASSRQGSEAFF.

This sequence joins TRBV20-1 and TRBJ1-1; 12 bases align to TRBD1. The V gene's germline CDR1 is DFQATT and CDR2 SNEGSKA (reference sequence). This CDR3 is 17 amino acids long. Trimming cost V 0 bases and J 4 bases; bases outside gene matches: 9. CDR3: CSARDAGTGGGFTEAFF. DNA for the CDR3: TGCAGTGCTAGAGATGCAGGGACAGGGGGCGGTTTCACTGAAGCTTTCTTT.

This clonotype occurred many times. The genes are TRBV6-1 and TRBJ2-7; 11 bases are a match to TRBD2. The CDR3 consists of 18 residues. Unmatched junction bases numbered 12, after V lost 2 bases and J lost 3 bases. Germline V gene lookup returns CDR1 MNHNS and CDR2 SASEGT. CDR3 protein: CASSETSGLAGGDYEQYF. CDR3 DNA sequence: TGTGCCAGCAGTGAAACATCGGGGCTAGCGGGGGGAGACTACGAGCAGTACTTC.

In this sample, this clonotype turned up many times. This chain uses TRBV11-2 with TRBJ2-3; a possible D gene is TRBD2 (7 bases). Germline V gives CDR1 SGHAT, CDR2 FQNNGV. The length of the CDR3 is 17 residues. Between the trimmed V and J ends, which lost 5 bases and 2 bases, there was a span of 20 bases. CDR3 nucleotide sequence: TGTGCCAGCAGCAGCCAGGGGCGGGAGATTAACACAGATACGCAGTATTTT. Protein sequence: CASSSQGREINTDTQYF.

The CDR3 reads CATSREASGISAGGREQFF. Written as DNA, the CDR3 is TGTGCCACCAGCAGAGAAGCTAGCGGGATCTCGGCGGGGGGTAGGGAGCAGTTCTTC. The V gene is TRBV15, the J gene TRBJ2-1; 9 nucleotides agree with TRBD2. Germline lookup yields CDR1 LNHNV and CDR2 YYDKDF (reference sequence). V lost 0 bases to trimming and J lost 10 bases; unmatched junction nucleotides: 19. The CDR3 is 19 amino acids.

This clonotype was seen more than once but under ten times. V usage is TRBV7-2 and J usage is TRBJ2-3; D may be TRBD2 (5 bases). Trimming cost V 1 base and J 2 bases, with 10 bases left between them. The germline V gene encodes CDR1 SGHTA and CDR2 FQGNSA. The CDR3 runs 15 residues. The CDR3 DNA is TGTGCCAGCAGCTTAGAAGCGGCCCTCACAGATACGCAGTATTTT. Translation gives CASSLEAALTDTQYF. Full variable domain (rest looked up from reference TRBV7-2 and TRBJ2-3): GAGVSQSPSNKVTEKGKDVELRCDPISGHTALYWYRQSLGQGLEFLIYFQGNSAPDKSGLPSDRFSAERTGGSVSTLTIQRTQQEDSAVYLCASSLEAALTDTQYFGPGTRLTVL.

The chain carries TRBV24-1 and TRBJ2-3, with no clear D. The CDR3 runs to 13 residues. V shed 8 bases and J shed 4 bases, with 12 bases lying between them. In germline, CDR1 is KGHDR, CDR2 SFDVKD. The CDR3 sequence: CATTGPRPDTQYF. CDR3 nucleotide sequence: TGTGCCACCACGGGCCCTCGGCCAGATACGCAGTATTTT.

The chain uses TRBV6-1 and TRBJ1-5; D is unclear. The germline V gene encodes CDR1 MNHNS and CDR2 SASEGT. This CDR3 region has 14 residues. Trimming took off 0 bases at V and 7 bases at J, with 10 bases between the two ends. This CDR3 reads CASSEAWSQQPQHF. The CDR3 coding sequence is TGTGCCAGCAGTGAAGCTTGGTCTCAGCAGCCCCAGCATTTT.

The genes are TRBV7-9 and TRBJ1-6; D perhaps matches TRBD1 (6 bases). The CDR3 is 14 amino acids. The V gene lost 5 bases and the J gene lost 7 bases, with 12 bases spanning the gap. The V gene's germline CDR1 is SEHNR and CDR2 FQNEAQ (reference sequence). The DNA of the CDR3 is TGTGCCAGCAGCCAGACAGGTTTCAATTCACCCCTCCACTTT. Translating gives CASSQTGFNSPLHF.

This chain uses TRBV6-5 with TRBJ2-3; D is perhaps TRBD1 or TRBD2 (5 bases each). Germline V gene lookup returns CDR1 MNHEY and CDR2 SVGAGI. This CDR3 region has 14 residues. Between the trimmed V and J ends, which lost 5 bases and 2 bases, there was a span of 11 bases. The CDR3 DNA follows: TGTGCCAGCAGTAGGGACGGATACACAGATACGCAGTATTTT. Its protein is CASSRDGYTDTQYF.

This CDR3 reads CASSPGQGPSSGNTIYF. For the CDR3, the DNA is TGTGCCAGCTCACCAGGACAGGGGCCAAGCTCTGGAAACACCATATATTTT. This chain joins TRBV18 and TRBJ1-3; the match to TRBD1 covers 9 bases. The V gene's germline CDR1 is KGHSH and CDR2 LQKENI. With V trimmed by 2 bases and J by 0 bases, 5 bases remained unmatched. CDR3 length equals 17 residues.

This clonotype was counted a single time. The CDR3, as DNA: TGTGCCAGCAGCTTAGCCCACGGAACCGGGGAGCTGTTTTTT. Its protein is CASSLAHGTGELFF. V gene TRBV7-2 combines with J gene TRBJ2-2, with no clear D. Germline V lookup: CDR1 SGHTA, CDR2 FQGNSA. This CDR3 region has 14 residues. The ends were cut back, 0 bases at V and 5 bases at J, with 7 bases in the middle.